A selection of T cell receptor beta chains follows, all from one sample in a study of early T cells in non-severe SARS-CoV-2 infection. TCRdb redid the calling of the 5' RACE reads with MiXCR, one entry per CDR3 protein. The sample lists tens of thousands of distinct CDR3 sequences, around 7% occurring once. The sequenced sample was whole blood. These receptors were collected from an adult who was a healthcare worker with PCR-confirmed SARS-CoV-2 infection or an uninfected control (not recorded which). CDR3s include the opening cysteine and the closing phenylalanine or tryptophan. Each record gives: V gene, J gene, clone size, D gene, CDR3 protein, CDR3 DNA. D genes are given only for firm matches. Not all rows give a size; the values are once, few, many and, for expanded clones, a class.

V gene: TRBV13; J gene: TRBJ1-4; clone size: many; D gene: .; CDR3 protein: CASSRRGTLGEKLFF; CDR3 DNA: TGTGCCAGCAGCCGCAGGGGAACGCTAGGTGAAAAACTGTTTTTT
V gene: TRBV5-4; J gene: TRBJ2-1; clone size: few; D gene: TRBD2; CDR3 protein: CASSLNPTSGINNEQFF; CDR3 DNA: TGTGCCAGCAGCCTAAACCCCACTAGCGGGATTAACAATGAGCAGTTCTTC
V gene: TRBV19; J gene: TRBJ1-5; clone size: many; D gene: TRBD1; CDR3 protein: CASSIVTGGAFDQPQHF; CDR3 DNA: TGTGCCAGTAGTATAGTGACAGGGGGCGCGTTCGATCAGCCCCAGCATTTT
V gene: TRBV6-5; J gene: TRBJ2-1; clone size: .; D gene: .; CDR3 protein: CASSYDKASYNEQFF; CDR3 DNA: TGTGCCAGCAGTTACGACAAAGCCTCATACAATGAGCAGTTCTTC
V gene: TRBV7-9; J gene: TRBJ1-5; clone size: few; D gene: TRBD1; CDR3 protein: CASSFAGQYQPQHF; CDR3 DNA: TGTGCCAGCAGCTTTGCGGGACAGTATCAGCCCCAGCATTTT
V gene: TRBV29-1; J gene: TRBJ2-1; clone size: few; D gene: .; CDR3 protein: CSVIGADRPYNEQFF; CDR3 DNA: TGCAGCGTGATTGGGGCGGACAGACCCTACAATGAGCAGTTCTTC
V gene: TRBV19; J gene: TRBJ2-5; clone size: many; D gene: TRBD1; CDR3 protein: CASRPTRGLFGGTQYF; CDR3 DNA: TGTGCCAGTAGACCTACCAGGGGGCTTTTTGGAGGGACCCAGTACTTC
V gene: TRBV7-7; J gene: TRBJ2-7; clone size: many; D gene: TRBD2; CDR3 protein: CASSPSGGSYEQYF; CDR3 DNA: TGTGCTAGCAGTCCTAGCGGGGGATCCTACGAGCAGTACTTC
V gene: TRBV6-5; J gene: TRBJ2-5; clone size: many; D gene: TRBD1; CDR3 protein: CASSQYPGTGETQYF; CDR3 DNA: TGTGCCAGCAGTCAGTATCCCGGGACAGGAGAGACCCAGTACTTC
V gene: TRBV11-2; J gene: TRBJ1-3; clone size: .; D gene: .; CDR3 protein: CASSLGAGSGNTIYF; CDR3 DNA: TGTGCCAGCAGCTTAGGAGCCGGCTCTGGAAACACCATATATTTT
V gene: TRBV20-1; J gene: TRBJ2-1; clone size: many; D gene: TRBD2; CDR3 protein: CSARDLGLARYNEQFF; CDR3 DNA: TGCAGTGCTAGAGATTTGGGACTAGCGCGCTACAATGAGCAGTTCTTC
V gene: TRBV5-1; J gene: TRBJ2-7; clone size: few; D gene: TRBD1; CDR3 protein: CASSLVGGTGVLEQYF; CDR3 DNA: TGCGCCAGCAGCTTGGTAGGTGGGACAGGGGTCCTCGAGCAGTACTTC
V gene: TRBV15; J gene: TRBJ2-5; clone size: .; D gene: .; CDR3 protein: CATRAAAIQETQYF; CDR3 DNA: TGTGCCACCAGAGCGGCGGCAATTCAAGAGACCCAGTACTTC
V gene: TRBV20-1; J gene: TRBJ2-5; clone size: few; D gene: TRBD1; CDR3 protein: CSARPLISSDREETQYF; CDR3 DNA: TGCAGTGCTAGACCCCTAATCTCTTCGGACAGGGAGGAGACCCAGTACTTC
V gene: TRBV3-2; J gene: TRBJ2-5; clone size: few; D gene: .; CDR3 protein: CASSPDPGTQYF; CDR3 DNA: TGTGCCAGCAGCCCGGACCCAGGGACCCAGTACTTC
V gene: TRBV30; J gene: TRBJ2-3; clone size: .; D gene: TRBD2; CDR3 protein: CAWTAGDGTDTQYF; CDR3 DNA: TGTGCCTGGACAGCGGGAGACGGCACAGATACGCAGTATTTT
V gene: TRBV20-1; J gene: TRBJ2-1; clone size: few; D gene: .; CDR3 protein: CSARGEGSYNEQFF; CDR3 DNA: TGCAGTGCTAGAGGAGAGGGCTCCTACAATGAGCAGTTCTTC
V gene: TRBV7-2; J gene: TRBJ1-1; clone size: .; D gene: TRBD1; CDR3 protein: CASSLMGQASAFF; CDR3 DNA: TGTGCCAGCAGCTTAATGGGACAGGCCTCAGCTTTCTTT
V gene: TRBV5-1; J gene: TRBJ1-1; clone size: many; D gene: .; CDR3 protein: CASSLGQTEAFF; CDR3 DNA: TGCGCCAGCAGCTTGGGGCAGACTGAAGCTTTCTTT
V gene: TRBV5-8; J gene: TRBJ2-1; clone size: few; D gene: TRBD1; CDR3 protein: CASNPRTGNNEQFF; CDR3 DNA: TGTGCCAGCAACCCAAGGACAGGGAATAATGAGCAGTTCTTC
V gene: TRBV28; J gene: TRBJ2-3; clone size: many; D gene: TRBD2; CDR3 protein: CASSYGGAGESTDTQYF; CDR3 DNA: TGTGCCAGCAGCTACGGGGGAGCGGGAGAGAGCACAGATACGCAGTATTTT
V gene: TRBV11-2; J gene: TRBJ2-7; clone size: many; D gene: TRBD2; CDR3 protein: CASQREVPYEQYF; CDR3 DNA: TGTGCCAGTCAGCGGGAGGTGCCCTACGAGCAGTACTTC
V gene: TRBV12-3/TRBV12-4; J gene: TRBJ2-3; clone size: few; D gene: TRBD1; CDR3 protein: CASSLQGVPDTQYF; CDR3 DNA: TGTGCCAGCAGCTTACAGGGGGTCCCAGATACGCAGTATTTT
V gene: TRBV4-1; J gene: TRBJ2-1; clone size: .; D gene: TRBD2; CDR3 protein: CASSRKTSRGGNEQFF; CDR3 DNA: TGCGCCAGCAGCCGCAAAACTAGCCGGGGGGGCAATGAGCAGTTCTTC
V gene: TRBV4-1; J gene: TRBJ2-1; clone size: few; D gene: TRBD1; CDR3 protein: CASSQGAGTGDAFSYNEQFF; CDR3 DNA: TGCGCCAGCAGCCAAGGAGCCGGGACAGGGGATGCTTTCTCCTACAATGAGCAGTTCTTC
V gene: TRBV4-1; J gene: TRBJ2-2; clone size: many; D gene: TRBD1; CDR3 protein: CASSHHRGAGELFF; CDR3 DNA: TGCGCCAGCAGCCACCACAGGGGCGCCGGGGAGCTGTTTTTT
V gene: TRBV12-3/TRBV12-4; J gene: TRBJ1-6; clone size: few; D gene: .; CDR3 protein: CASGGPLPLHF; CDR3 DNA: TGTGCCAGCGGAGGTCCTCTACCCCTCCACTTT
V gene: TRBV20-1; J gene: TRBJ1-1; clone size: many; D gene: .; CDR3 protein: CSAREQGETEAFF; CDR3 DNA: TGCAGTGCTAGAGAGCAGGGTGAGACTGAAGCTTTCTTT
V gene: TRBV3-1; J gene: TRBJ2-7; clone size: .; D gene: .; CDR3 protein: CASSQSDSQRYEQYF; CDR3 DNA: TGTGCCAGCAGCCAATCGGACAGCCAACGCTACGAGCAGTACTTC
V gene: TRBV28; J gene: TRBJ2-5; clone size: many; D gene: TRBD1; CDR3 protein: CASSPDRGRDQETQYF; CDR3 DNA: TGTGCCAGCAGCCCCGACAGGGGGCGAGATCAAGAGACCCAGTACTTC
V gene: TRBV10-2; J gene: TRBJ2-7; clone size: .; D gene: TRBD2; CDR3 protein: CASRERGEASYEQYF; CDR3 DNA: TGCGCCAGCAGGGAGCGGGGGGAGGCCTCCTACGAGCAGTACTTC
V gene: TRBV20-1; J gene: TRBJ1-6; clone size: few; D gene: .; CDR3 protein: CSARGGRIYNSPLHF; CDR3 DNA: TGCAGTGCTAGAGGAGGACGGATCTATAATTCACCCCTCCACTTT
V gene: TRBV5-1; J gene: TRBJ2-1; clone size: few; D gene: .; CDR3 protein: CASSPRTMDEQFF; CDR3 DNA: TGCGCCAGCAGCCCTAGGACTATGGATGAGCAGTTCTTC
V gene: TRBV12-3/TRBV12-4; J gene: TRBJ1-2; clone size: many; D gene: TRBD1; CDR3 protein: CASSFTTGGYGYTF; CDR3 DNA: TGTGCCAGCAGTTTCACCACAGGGGGCTATGGCTACACCTTC
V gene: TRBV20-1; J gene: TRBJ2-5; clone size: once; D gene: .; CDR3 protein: CSAEPAGETQYF; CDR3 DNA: TGCAGTGCCGAACCAGCGGGAGAGACCCAGTACTTC
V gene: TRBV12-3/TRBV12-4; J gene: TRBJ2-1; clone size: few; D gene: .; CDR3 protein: CASSQVGPNEQFF; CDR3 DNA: TGTGCCAGCAGTCAGGTGGGACCCAATGAGCAGTTCTTC
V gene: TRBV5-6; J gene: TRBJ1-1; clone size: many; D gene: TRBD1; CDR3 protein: CASSPRTGVPLTEAFF; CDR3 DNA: TGTGCCAGCAGCCCACGGACAGGGGTGCCGCTCACTGAAGCTTTCTTT
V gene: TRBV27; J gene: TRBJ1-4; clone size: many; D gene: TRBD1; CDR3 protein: CASSLWTGTNEKLFF; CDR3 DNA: TGTGCCAGCAGTTTATGGACAGGAACTAATGAAAAACTGTTTTTT
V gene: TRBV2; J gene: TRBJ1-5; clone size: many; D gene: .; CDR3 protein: CASSEIDINQPQHF; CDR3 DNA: TGTGCCAGCAGTGAAATAGACATCAATCAGCCCCAGCATTTT
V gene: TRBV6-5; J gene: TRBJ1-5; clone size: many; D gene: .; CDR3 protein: CASSSRTDSSQPQHF; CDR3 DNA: TGTGCCAGCAGCTCGAGAACCGATAGTTCCCAGCCCCAGCATTTT
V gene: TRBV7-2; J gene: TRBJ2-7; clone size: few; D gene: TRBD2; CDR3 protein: CASSSASGSSYEQYF; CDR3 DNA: TGTGCCAGCAGCTCCGCTAGCGGTAGCTCCTACGAGCAGTACTTC
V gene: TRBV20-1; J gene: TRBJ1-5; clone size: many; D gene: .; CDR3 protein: CSARDVGILNQPQHF; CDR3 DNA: TGCAGTGCTAGAGATGTAGGGATATTAAATCAGCCCCAGCATTTT
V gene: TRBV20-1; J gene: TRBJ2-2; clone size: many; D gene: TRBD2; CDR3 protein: CSARDPGRSGELFF; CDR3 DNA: TGCAGTGCTAGAGACCCCGGGAGGTCCGGTGAGCTGTTTTTT
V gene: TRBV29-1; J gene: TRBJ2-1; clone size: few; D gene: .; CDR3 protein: CSARGQGRCNEQFF; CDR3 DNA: TGCAGCGCCCGTGGGCAGGGGCGCTGCAATGAGCAGTTCTTC
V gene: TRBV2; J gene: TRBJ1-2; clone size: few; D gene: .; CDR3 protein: CASSAEKFSYGYTF; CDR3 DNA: TGTGCCAGCAGTGCGGAGAAGTTCTCCTATGGCTACACCTTC
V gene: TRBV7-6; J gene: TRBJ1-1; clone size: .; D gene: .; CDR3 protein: CASNPHPGLEITEAFF; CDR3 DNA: TGTGCCAGCAATCCCCATCCGGGACTGGAAATAACTGAAGCTTTCTTT
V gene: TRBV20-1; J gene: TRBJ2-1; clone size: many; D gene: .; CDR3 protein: CSARQVARSYNEQFF; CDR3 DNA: TGCAGTGCTAGACAAGTAGCCAGGTCCTACAATGAGCAGTTCTTC
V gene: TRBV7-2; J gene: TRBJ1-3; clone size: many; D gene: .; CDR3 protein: CASSLTGRSGNTIYF; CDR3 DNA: TGTGCCAGCAGCTTAACCGGCCGCTCTGGAAACACCATATATTTT
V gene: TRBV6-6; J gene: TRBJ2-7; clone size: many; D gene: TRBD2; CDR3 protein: CASSYGGDSGSYEQYF; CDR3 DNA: TGTGCCAGCAGTTACGGGGGTGATAGCGGGAGCTACGAGCAGTACTTC
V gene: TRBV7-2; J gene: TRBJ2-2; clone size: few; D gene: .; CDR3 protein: CASSFPGSWITGELFF; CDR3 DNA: TGTGCCAGCAGCTTCCCCGGGAGTTGGATCACCGGGGAGCTGTTTTTT
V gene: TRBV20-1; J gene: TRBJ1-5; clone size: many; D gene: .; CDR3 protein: CSASSDSGRSGRGQPQHF; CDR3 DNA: TGCAGTGCTAGTTCGGATTCTGGGCGGTCGGGAAGAGGTCAGCCCCAGCATTTT
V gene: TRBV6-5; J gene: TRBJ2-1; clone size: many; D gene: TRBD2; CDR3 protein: CASSYSIGTSGYNEQFF; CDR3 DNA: TGTGCCAGCAGTTACTCGATCGGGACTAGCGGGTACAATGAGCAGTTCTTC
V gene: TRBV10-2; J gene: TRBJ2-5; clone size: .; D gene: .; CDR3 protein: CASSELEETQYF; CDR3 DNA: TGCGCCAGCAGTGAACTAGAAGAGACCCAGTACTTC
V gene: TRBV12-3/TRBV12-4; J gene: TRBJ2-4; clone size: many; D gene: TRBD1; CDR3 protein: CASRRQGVLNIQYF; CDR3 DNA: TGTGCCAGCCGTAGACAGGGCGTATTGAACATTCAGTACTTC
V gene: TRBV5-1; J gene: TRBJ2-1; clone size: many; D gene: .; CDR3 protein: CASSLEVVGGYNEQFF; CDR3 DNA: TGCGCCAGCAGCTTGGAGGTGGTCGGGGGCTACAATGAGCAGTTCTTC